The 24 T cell receptor beta chains in this list originate from one sample, sequenced in a study of blood T cell repertoires in COVID-19. Produced via immunoSEQ multiplex PCR; TCRdb's table is partial and in-frame only. This sample has about 140,000 clones, with about 89% found just once. The material sequenced was PBMCs or T cells enriched from blood (not recorded which). These receptors originate from a man aged 60-69 years who had recovered from COVID-19.

The V call is TRBV28, the J call TRBJ2-7; 8 positions match TRBD2. The trim removed 1 base at V and 6 bases at J, leaving 2 bases unmatched. Looked up from germline, CDR1 is MDHEN and CDR2 is SYDVKM. The CDR3 consists of 13 residues. The CDR3 DNA reads TGTGCCAGCAGTTTATCGGGAGGGCTCGAGCAGTACTTC. Translated, it gives CASSLSGGLEQYF.

The rearrangement joins TRBV27 to TRBJ2-1, with 8 bases fitting TRBD1. V shed 3 bases and J 10 bases; nucleotides not matched to a gene: 20. This CDR3 is 18 amino acids long. Germline V CDR1 and CDR2: MNHEY, SMNVEV (reference sequence). CDR3 region: CASSFQPRTGSAKWEQFF. DNA for the CDR3: TGTGCCAGCAGTTTTCAACCCCGGACAGGGTCGGCAAAATGGGAGCAGTTCTTC.

There are a few counts of this clone. This specimen includes other DNA sequences encoding the same CDR3. The gene calls are TRBV30 and TRBJ2-7; D gene uncertain. Trimming removed 2 bases from V and 1 base from J, with 3 bases in between. CDR1 and CDR2 from the germline V gene are GTSNPN and SVGIG (reference sequence). The CDR3 contains 11 residues. CDR3 amino acids: CAWSRSYEQYF. The CDR3 DNA sequence: TGTGCCTGGAGTCGGTCCTACGAGCAGTACTTC.

The gene calls are TRBV28 and TRBJ2-7; 9 bases match TRBD1. V shed 6 bases and J 5 bases; nucleotides not matched to a gene: 5. Germline CDR1 reads MDHEN; CDR2 reads SYDVKM. The CDR3 is made up of 13 amino acids. The CDR3 sequence is CASRGTGNNEQYF. In DNA, the CDR3 is TGTGCCAGCAGGGGGACAGGGAACAACGAGCAGTACTTC.

This clone appeared a single time. CDR3 nucleotide sequence: TGTGCCAGCAGTCAGGACAGGGTGGGAAGTTCACCCCTCCACTTT. Amino acids: CASSQDRVGSSPLHF. This chain links TRBV6-5 with TRBJ1-6, with 8 bases identical to TRBD1. The CDR3 consists of 15 residues. From germline, CDR1 is MNHEY and CDR2 SVGAGI. V dropped 5 bases and J dropped 9; count of bases not matched to a gene: 9.

V gene TRBV4-1 combines with J gene TRBJ2-3, with 9 bases fitting TRBD2. Germline loops: CDR1 MGHRA, CDR2 YSYEKL. V trimming: 0 bases; J trimming: 2 bases; junction bases outside the gene matches: 3. The CDR3 extends over 16 amino acids. CDR3 bases: TGCGCCAGCAGCCAAGATGGCGGGGGGGACACAGATACGCAGTATTTT. It encodes CASSQDGGGDTDTQYF.

The chain couples TRBV27 to TRBJ2-7; 9 nucleotides line up with TRBD1. Trimming cost V 4 bases and J 4 bases; bases outside gene matches: 11. The CDR3 length is 16 residues. CDR1 MNHEY and CDR2 SMNVEV come from the germline V gene (reference sequence). CDR3 nucleotides: TGTGCCAGCAGTTCCCCTCACAGGGGGCGCCGGTACGAGCAGTACTTC. This encodes CASSSPHRGRRYEQYF.

CDR3 in amino acids: CASTQAGPGNTIYF. DNA of the CDR3: TGTGCCAGCACCCAGGCAGGGCCTGGAAACACCATATATTTT. The rearrangement uses TRBV3-1 (or the pseudogene TRBV3-2) and TRBJ1-3; possible D gene TRBD1, 5 bases. Germline CDR1 reads LGHDT; CDR2 reads YNNKEL (reference sequence). The CDR3 extends over 14 amino acids. Trimming stripped 7 bases from V and 2 bases from J, with 12 bases between.

J is TRBJ2-1 and V is TRBV18, with 12 bases matching TRBD2. The CDR3 spans 15 residues. Germline V gene lookup returns CDR1 KGHSH and CDR2 LQKENI. J was trimmed by 5 bases and V by 6 bases; bases with no gene match: 5. CDR3: CASSPSGGANNEQFF. CDR3 DNA: TGTGCCAGCTCCCCTAGCGGGGGGGCTAACAATGAGCAGTTCTTC.

This clone was observed once. The rearrangement links TRBV30 to TRBJ2-1; TRBD1 might be the D (5 bases). The V and J ends lost 2 bases and 0 bases respectively, with 8 bases between them. CDR1 is GTSNPN and CDR2 is SVGIG in the germline V gene (reference sequence). This CDR3 spans 14 amino acids. CDR3 nucleotides: TGTGCCTGGAGTCCCCAGGGCTCCTACAATGAGCAGTTCTTC. Translated, it gives CAWSPQGSYNEQFF.

This clone was recorded once. The gene calls are TRBV5-4 and TRBJ1-4, with D possibly matching TRBD1 (6 bases). This CDR3 region has 16 residues. The V gene lost 4 bases and the J gene lost 0 bases, with 13 bases spanning the gap. Germline lookup yields CDR1 SGHNT and CDR2 YYREEE (reference sequence). DNA of the CDR3: TGTGCCAGCAGCGATGGACAGCCTGCAACTAATGAAAAACTGTTTTTT. As protein: CASSDGQPATNEKLFF.

V is TRBV10-2 and J is TRBJ2-7, with TRBD2 matching over 13 bases. CDR1 is WSHSY, CDR2 SAAADI, per germline. The length of the CDR3 is 15 residues. After removal of 2 bases from V and 4 bases from J, the junction contained 2 bases not matched to a gene. The CDR3 region has the DNA TGCGCCAGCAGTGAGGGACTAGCGGGAGTGTACGAGCAGTACTTC. Translated, it gives CASSEGLAGVYEQYF.

This chain uses TRBV7-2 with TRBJ2-1; TRBD1 agrees at 11 bases. Looked up from germline, CDR1 is SGHTA and CDR2 is FQGNSA. The CDR3 contains 15 residues. J was trimmed by 7 bases and V by 3 bases; bases with no gene match: 5. CDR3 region: CASSFADRGRNEQFF. The DNA for the CDR3 is TGTGCCAGCAGCTTTGCGGACAGGGGGCGGAATGAGCAGTTCTTC.

This chain uses TRBV24-1 with TRBJ2-2, with 14 positions matching TRBD2. The trim removed 3 bases at V and 3 bases at J, leaving 5 bases unmatched. The CDR3 is 18 residues long. Germline lookup yields CDR1 KGHDR and CDR2 SFDVKD. CDR3 protein: CATSDPGTSGGHTGELFF. The CDR3 nucleotides read TGTGCCACCAGTGATCCCGGGACTAGCGGGGGTCACACCGGGGAGCTGTTTTTT.

The gene calls are TRBV18 and TRBJ2-1, with 12 positions matching TRBD1. After removal of 5 bases from V and 1 base from J, the junction contained 15 bases not matched to a gene. CDR3 size: 20 residues. Germline-derived CDR1 and CDR2 are KGHSH and LQKENI. DNA of the CDR3: TGTGCCAGCTCATCATCTATGGGACAGGGGGCCGGTCGGTCCTACAATGAGCAGTTCTTC. As protein: CASSSSMGQGAGRSYNEQFF.

This chain connects TRBV3-1 (or the pseudogene TRBV3-2) to TRBJ1-3; D unresolved. The CDR3 consists of 16 residues. Germline assignment: CDR1 LGHDT and CDR2 YNNKEL (reference sequence). The germline V and J ends were trimmed by 0 bases and 0 bases, with 9 bases remaining between them. The chain's CDR3 is CASSQETRHSGNTIYF. Written as DNA, the CDR3 is TGTGCCAGCAGCCAAGAAACGCGGCACTCTGGAAACACCATATATTTT.

About this clone: Relative to the germline gene, one junction end is altered; a read error may explain this. The V and J genes are TRBV5-5 and TRBJ2-3; maybe TRBD1 (5 bases). CDR3 size: 12 residues. Germline V gene data show CDR1 as SGHKS and CDR2 as YYEKEE (reference sequence). The chain's CDR3 is CASSLEVGAVGF. DNA of the CDR3: TGTGCCAGCAGCTTGGAGGTAGGGGCGGTGGGATTT.

This sequence joins TRBV28 and TRBJ2-1, with TRBD2 as a possible D gene (5 bases). Germline V gives CDR1 MDHEN, CDR2 SYDVKM. The CDR3 runs 16 residues. Trimming cost V 1 base and J 0 bases, with 10 bases left between them. As DNA, the CDR3 is TGTGCCAGCAGTTTATCGTCGGGGAGCTCCTACAATGAGCAGTTCTTC. Residues: CASSLSSGSSYNEQFF. Full variable domain (rest looked up from reference TRBV28 and TRBJ2-1): DVKVTQSSRYLVKRTGEKVFLECVQDMDHENMFWYRQDPGLGLRLIYFSYDVKMKEKGDIPEGYSVSREKKERFSLILESASTNQTSMYLCASSLSSGSSYNEQFFGPGTRLTVL.

The chain combines TRBV15 with TRBJ1-5; possible D gene TRBD1, 6 bases. The ends were cut back, 0 bases at V and 7 bases at J, with 13 bases in the middle. Germline values: CDR1 LNHNV, CDR2 YYDKDF (reference sequence). This CDR3 is 15 amino acids long. In DNA form, the CDR3 reads TGTGCCACCAGCAGAGATCTTGGGGGCGGACAGCCCCAGCATTTT. Amino acid sequence: CATSRDLGGGQPQHF. The full variable domain, in which reference TRBV15 and TRBJ1-5 provide the parts outside the CDR3, is DAMVIQNPRYQVTQFGKPVTLSCSQTLNHNVMYWYQQKSSQAPKLLFHYYDKDFNNEADTPDNFQSRRPNTSFCFLDIRSPGLGDTAMYLCATSRDLGGGQPQHFGDGTRLSIL.

This rearrangement joins TRBV28 to TRBJ2-6; perhaps TRBD2 as D (6 bases). V lost 8 bases to trimming and J lost 2 bases, with 7 bases between them. From germline, CDR1 is MDHEN and CDR2 SYDVKM. The length of the CDR3 is 13 residues. In DNA, the CDR3 is TGTGCCAGCTGGAGGGCTGGGGCCAACGTCCTGACTTTC. Protein: CASWRAGANVLTF.

The chain links TRBV10-1 to TRBJ2-1; 9 bases align to TRBD2. This CDR3 comprises 15 residues. V gave up 3 bases and J gave up 7 bases; unmatched junction bases: 7. Germline assignment: CDR1 WNHNN and CDR2 SYGVQD (reference sequence). The CDR3 DNA reads TGCGCCAGCAGTGATGGGCTAGCGGGGAAGAATGAGCAGTTCTTC. Translating it yields CASSDGLAGKNEQFF.

V usage is TRBV5-4 and J usage is TRBJ1-1; D remains unclear. V lost 0 bases and J 1 base, leaving 4 bases between the germline ends. This CDR3 has 13 amino acids. Germline V gene data show CDR1 as SGHNT and CDR2 as YYREEE (reference sequence). The DNA for the CDR3 is TGTGCCAGCAGCTTGGCGCGGAACACTGAAGCTTTCTTT. It is translated as CASSLARNTEAFF.

The chain recombines TRBV12-5 with TRBJ1-5; 7 nucleotides agree with TRBD1. The CDR3 is 20 amino acids. The V segment lost 1 base and the J segment 2 bases; nucleotides outside the gene matches: 17. Germline V gives CDR1 LGHNT, CDR2 FRNRAP. CDR3 residues: CASGLAARDRRILCNQPQHF. Here the CDR3 DNA reads TGTGCTAGTGGTTTGGCGGCCCGGGACAGACGAATACTATGCAATCAGCCCCAGCATTTT.

As regards this clone: This sample also contains other DNA sequences that code for the same CDR3. This chain uses TRBV5-1 with TRBJ2-7, with a tentative D call TRBD1 (6 bases). The CDR3 runs 13 residues. The germline V and J ends were trimmed by 2 bases and 1 base, with 7 bases remaining between them. CDR1 is SGHRS and CDR2 is YFSETQ in the germline V gene. The CDR3 here is CASSLTGSYEQYF. CDR3 nucleotides: TGCGCCAGCAGCTTAACAGGGTCCTACGAGCAGTACTTC.